One sample yielded the 8 T cell receptor beta chains listed below, sequenced in a study of shared clonotypes between healthy human individuals. The assay was immunoSEQ multiplex PCR, and TCRdb's table has in-frame clones only and misses some. This table holds roughly 1,100,000 clones, 65% to 80% found once. The sequenced sample was memory CD4+ T cells sorted from blood. Subset: CD45RA-negative fraction. The receptors stem from a man younger than 30 in good health.

The chain employs TRBV30 and TRBJ1-1; 8 bases are shared with TRBD1. Per germline, CDR1 GTSNPN and CDR2 SVGIG (reference sequence). The CDR3 runs 16 residues. Trimming took 3 bases from V and 4 from J; bases not matched to a gene: 13. The CDR3 loop is CAWRDSGGARGTEAFF. The CDR3 region has the DNA TGTGCCTGGAGAGATTCAGGGGGCGCGAGGGGCACTGAAGCTTTCTTT.

The V call is TRBV7-9, the J call TRBJ2-3; 8 bases align to TRBD2. V was clipped by 0 bases and J by 3 bases; unmatched bases: 2. The CDR3 sequence is 15 residues long. Germline CDR1 and CDR2: SEHNR and FQNEAQ (reference sequence). CDR3: CASSLAASGTDTQYF. The CDR3 DNA reads TGTGCCAGCAGCTTAGCCGCTAGCGGGACAGATACGCAGTATTTT.

The V call is TRBV5-6, the J call TRBJ1-2; D gene ambiguous. With 5 bases removed from V and 6 bases from J, the gap between germline ends came to 14 bases. This CDR3 has 13 residues. CDR1 SGHDT and CDR2 YYEEEE come from the germline V gene. The CDR3 nucleotides read TGTGCCAGCAGGGAACGGGGAATAGATGGCTACACCTTC. Translating gives CASRERGIDGYTF.

In the case of this clone: One end of the junction varies from germline; a read error may be responsible. The same CDR3 can be traced to other DNA sequences in this sample. The V gene is TRBV30, the J gene TRBJ1-3, with a possible D match to TRBD1 (5 bases). CDR1 and CDR2 from the germline V gene are GTSNPN and SVGIG (reference sequence). CDR3 length: 14 residues. As DNA, the CDR3 is TGCGCCTGGACCCAGGGAGGCTCTGGAAACACCATATATTTT. Encoded protein: CAWTQGGSGNTIYF.

V usage is TRBV2 and J usage is TRBJ2-1; no clear D gene. The germline CDR1 and CDR2 sequences are SNHLY and FYNNEI. The CDR3 is 15 amino acids. V gave up 5 bases and J gave up 6 bases, with 17 bases separating them. The CDR3 loop reads CASSPTASSVNEQFF. The CDR3 DNA is TGTGCCAGCAGTCCCACTGCGTCCAGTGTCAATGAGCAGTTCTTC.

The chain uses TRBV14 and TRBJ2-5; no firm D call. Germline loops: CDR1 SGHDN, CDR2 FVKESK. The V gene lost 0 bases and the J gene lost 5 bases, with 13 bases spanning the gap. The CDR3 totals 15 residues. The CDR3 spells CASSQDYMFQETQYF. The CDR3, as DNA: TGTGCCAGCAGCCAAGACTATATGTTCCAGGAGACCCAGTACTTC.

The chain joins TRBV7-2 to TRBJ2-2; D may be TRBD1 (6 bases). Germline values: CDR1 SGHTA, CDR2 FQGNSA. Between the trimmed V and J ends, which lost 3 bases and 4 bases, there was a span of 12 bases. CDR3 length: 15 amino acids. In DNA form, the CDR3 reads TGTGCCAGCAGCTTGAGACAGGCGGGCACCGGGGAGCTGTTTTTT. Amino acids: CASSLRQAGTGELFF.

This clone has only a few counts. This rearrangement joins TRBV28 to TRBJ1-5, with TRBD1 identical over 7 bases. CDR1 and CDR2 (germline): MDHEN, SYDVKM. This CDR3 is 14 amino acids long. The ends lost 6 bases at V and 5 bases at J; junction bases unmatched: 7. CDR3 protein: CASSSGTAHQPQHF. The CDR3 DNA is TGTGCCAGCAGCTCTGGGACAGCTCATCAGCCCCAGCATTTT.